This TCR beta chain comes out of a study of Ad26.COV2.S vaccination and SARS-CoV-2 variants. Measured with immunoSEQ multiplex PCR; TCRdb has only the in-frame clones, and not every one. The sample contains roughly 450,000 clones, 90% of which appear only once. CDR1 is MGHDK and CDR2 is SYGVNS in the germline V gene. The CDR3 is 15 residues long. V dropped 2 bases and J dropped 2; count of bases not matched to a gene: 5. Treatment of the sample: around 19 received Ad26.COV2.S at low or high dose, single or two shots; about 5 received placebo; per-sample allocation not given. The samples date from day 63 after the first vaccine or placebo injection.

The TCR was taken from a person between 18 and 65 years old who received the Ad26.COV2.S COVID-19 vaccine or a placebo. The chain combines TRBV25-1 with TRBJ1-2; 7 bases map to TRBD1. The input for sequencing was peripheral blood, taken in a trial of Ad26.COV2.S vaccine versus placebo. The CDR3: CASSEPGTDNYGYTF. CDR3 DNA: TGTGCCAGCAGTGAACCCGGGACAGACAACTATGGCTACACCTTC.